This is a list of T cell receptor beta chains from one sample in a study of blood T cell repertoires in COVID-19. Only in-frame clones appear in the TCRdb table, and some are missing; sequencing was by immunoSEQ multiplex PCR. This sample has about 230,000 clones; under 90% occur once, and the top ten carry 3.5% to 4%. Specimen: PBMCs or T cells enriched from blood (not recorded which). The receptors shown here come from a woman in her twenties or thirties with acute COVID-19. Both conserved end residues are part of each CDR3. D genes are given only for firm matches. Size values are once, few and many counts, or a class for expanded clones, and some rows have none.

TRBD2	TRBV5-1	.	TRBJ2-3	TGCGCCAGCAGCTTGGCCCCGCTAGCGGGGGGCACAGATACGCAGTATTTT	CASSLAPLAGGTDTQYF
.	TRBV5-1	.	TRBJ2-2	TGCGCCAGCAGCTTGGGGTCAGGGTTTAACACCGGGGAGCTGTTTTTT	CASSLGSGFNTGELFF
TRBD2	TRBV10-1	.	TRBJ2-3	TGCGCCAGCAGCTCGGGACTAGCGGTCACAGATACGCAGTATTTT	CASSSGLAVTDTQYF
.	TRBV11-2	.	TRBJ2-7	TGTGCCAGCAGCTCTACGGGTCGCTCCTACGAGCAGTACTTC	CASSSTGRSYEQYF
.	TRBV24-1	.	TRBJ1-2	TGTGCCACCAGTGATGGTTTTGGGGCGGCAGGGGGCTACACCTTC	CATSDGFGAAGGYTF
.	TRBV10-3	.	TRBJ2-7	TGTGCCATCAGCGAGCACCCATCCAGGGCAAGGAATACCTACGAGCAGTACTTC	CAISEHPSRARNTYEQYF
.	TRBV3-1/TRBV3-2	.	TRBJ2-6	TGTGCCAGCAGCCAAGATGGAGGGCTAGGGGCCAACGTCCTGACTTTC	CASSQDGGLGANVLTF
TRBD1	TRBV7-7	.	TRBJ1-5	TGTGCCAGCAGCCCGATGGACAGGGGGCTAGATCAGCCCCAGCATTTT	CASSPMDRGLDQPQHF
.	TRBV7-3	once	TRBJ2-1	TGTGCCAGCAGCTTAGTAGTGAAGCCAGGTGAGCAGTTCTTC	CASSLVVKPGEQFF
.	TRBV7-2	.	TRBJ1-6	TGTGCCAGCAGCTTAGATGGCGGGACTCCTAATTCACCCCTCCACTTT	CASSLDGGTPNSPLHF
.	TRBV3-1/TRBV3-2	.	TRBJ1-5	TGTGCCAGCACAGACGGGGTATCGAGCAATCAGCCCCAGCATTTT	CASTDGVSSNQPQHF
TRBD1	TRBV11-2	once	TRBJ2-7	TGTGCCAGCAGCCTCGGGACAGGGGTTTACGAGCAGTACTTC	CASSLGTGVYEQYF
.	TRBV18	.	TRBJ2-7	TGTGCCAGCTCTCTCCCCGGAGGATACGAGCAGTACTTC	CASSLPGGYEQYF
TRBD1	TRBV6-5	once	TRBJ1-2	TGTGCCAGCCTGGGCAGGGGGCCTGGCTTCTATGGCTACACCTTC	CASLGRGPGFYGYTF
.	TRBV14	.	TRBJ2-7	TGTGCCAGCAGCCAGTTAGCGGGACAGGGTTCCTACGAGCAGTACTTC	CASSQLAGQGSYEQYF
.	TRBV27	.	TRBJ1-3	TGTGCCAGCAAGGTCGGGGTAGCGGGAAACACCATATATTTT	CASKVGVAGNTIYF
.	TRBV7-3	.	TRBJ2-1	TGTGCCAGCAGCTTAACAGTCAGGGGGGACAATGAGCAGTTCTTC	CASSLTVRGDNEQFF
TRBD2	TRBV4-1	.	TRBJ2-3	TGCGCCAGCAGCCAATCTCCCAGCGGGGGGGCCTGGGGCACAGATACGCAGTATTTT	CASSQSPSGGAWGTDTQYF
.	TRBV19	.	TRBJ1-1	TGTGCCAGTAGTATAGATAGGAACACTGAAGCTTTCTTT	CASSIDRNTEAFF
TRBD2	TRBV27	few	TRBJ2-4	TGTGCCAGCAGTGGGGTAGCGGGCCTAGCCAAAAACATTCAGTACTTC	CASSGVAGLAKNIQYF